This T cell receptor (beta chain) was recovered during a study of blood T cell repertoires in COVID-19. CDR1 is SGHTA and CDR2 is FQGNSA in the germline V gene. The CDR3 runs 14 residues. V lost 6 bases to trimming and J lost 0 bases; unmatched junction nucleotides: 4. Generated by immunoSEQ multiplex PCR, the TCRdb table keeps only in-frame clones and is missing some. The sample has roughly 670,000 clones, 80% to 90% seen once. This chain links TRBV7-2 with TRBJ1-2; 7 bases line up with TRBD1. This TCR derives from a young woman with acute or convalescent COVID-19. Sequenced sample: peripheral blood. The CDR3 loop is CASRPGQTNYGYTF. DNA for the CDR3: TGTGCCAGCAGACCGGGACAGACTAACTATGGCTACACCTTC.